This T cell receptor (beta chain) was captured by sequencing in a study of T-cell memory formation after mild COVID-19. Study results and caveats: Pre-infection memory already had some responding clones, implying cross-reactive memory joined. Clones that shrank (day 15 to 85) were balanced CD4/CD8, whereas later expanders leaned CD4+.

Constant-segment primers and 5'RACE yielded cDNA libraries for TCR alpha and TCR beta, each carrying sample barcodes and UMIs. TCRdb itself ran the 5' RACE reads through MiXCR, one entry per CDR3 protein. The repertoire holds about 350,000 distinct CDR3 sequences, with roughly 13% as singletons. This CDR3 spans 16 amino acids. Germline lookup yields CDR1 MGHRA and CDR2 YSYEKL. V was clipped by 0 bases and J by 5 bases, with 13 bases between them. This clonotype was seen a few times. The antigen is undetermined. Sequenced input: PBMCs or a T cell subset sorted from them (not recorded which). The sequence was collected from a man younger than 35 who had mild COVID-19 (a few samples of this study predate the infection). Cell type and time point are not known. The chain links TRBV4-1 to TRBJ1-4, with unresolved D. CDR3 residues: CASSQDSVFPNEKLFF. DNA for the CDR3: TGCGCCAGCAGCCAAGACTCGGTTTTCCCCAATGAAAAACTGTTTTTT.